The rows below give T cell receptor beta chains drawn from one sample of a study of prognosis after radiotherapy for stage I lung cancer. Via MiXCR, TCRdb re-called the multiplex PCR reads, giving one row per CDR3 protein. The table has fewer than 40,000 distinct CDR3 sequences, 42% seen once. Material: PBMCs, obtained before or after stereotactic body radiation therapy (not recorded which). These receptors were obtained from a donor aged 50 or older with non-small cell lung cancer. CDR3s leave out the opening cysteine and the closing phenylalanine or tryptophan. Each record gives: V gene, D gene, CDR3 protein. The D gene is left open where the match is weak.

>TRBV5-1|TRBD2
ASSWGLAGNTVELF
>TRBV10-2|TRBD1
AGSNTGQGSNEQF
>TRBV5-1|TRBD1
ASSLTGGNEKLF
>TRBV2|TRBD2
ASLLAGGVDTQY
>TRBV20-1|TRBD2
SAPIAGGFGEQF
>TRBV3-1|NA
ASSQDAGLGEQY
>TRBV7-2|NA
ASRIGAGPYEQY
>TRBV11-2|NA
ASSFRGAGETQY
>TRBV7-8|TRBD2
ASSGRGRTSEGFLEQY
>TRBV3-1|NA
ASSPLRGTEAF
>TRBV7-6|NA
ASSLGAEVSEQY
>TRBV5-4|TRBD1
ASSLGTGQSEQY
>TRBV30|TRBD1
ACPGQNRINNSPLH
>TRBV5-5|NA
ASSLNPPSYEQY
>TRBV6-2/TRBV6-3|TRBD1
ASSYFYRDRGQKDYGYT
>TRBV29-1|NA
SVRSGGETQY
>TRBV19|NA
ASSIVGGNYNEQF
>TRBV30|NA
AWSRNFGGYT
>TRBV7-3|NA
ASSLWKGGEQY
>TRBV20-1|NA
SARDLRGSWGSSFNEQF
>TRBV25-1|TRBD1
ASIPRSGGSVYT
>TRBV4-1|TRBD2
ASSPQPPTSGSWNEQF